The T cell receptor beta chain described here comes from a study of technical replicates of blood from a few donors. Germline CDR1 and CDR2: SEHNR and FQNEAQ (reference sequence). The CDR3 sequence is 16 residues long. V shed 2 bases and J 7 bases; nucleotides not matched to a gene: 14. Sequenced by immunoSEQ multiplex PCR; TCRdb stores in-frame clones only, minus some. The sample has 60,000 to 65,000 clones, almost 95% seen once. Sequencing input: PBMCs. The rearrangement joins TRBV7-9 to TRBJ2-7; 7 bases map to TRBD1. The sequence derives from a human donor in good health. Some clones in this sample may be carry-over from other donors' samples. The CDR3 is CASSLLRDSGPGEQYF. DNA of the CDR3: TGTGCCAGCAGCTTACTCCGGGACAGCGGACCTGGGGAGCAGTACTTC.